This TCR beta chain stems from a study of shared clonotypes between healthy human individuals (dated by TCRdb to about 2020). Study-level background: The cohort included a few men and a couple of women between 18 and 49 years of age. Per donor, three plates each were used for CD4 naive and CD4 memory, two for CD8 naive, and one for CD8 memory. To estimate repertoire size and how much clonotype sharing occurs between individuals, the study deeply sequenced the blood TCR repertoires of several healthy adults. To increase sequencing depth and limit assay-specific biases, different laboratories used diverse techniques to prepare libraries and sequence TCR repertoires. Per donor, leukapheresis produced somewhere between about 0.9 and 9.5 billion PBMCs.

Measured from the cysteine to the phenylalanine, the CDR3 is 14 residues long. Only CDR3 DNA is held: 42 bases, read in frame from base 1. CDR1 is given as LNHNV and CDR2 as YYDKDF, both from the germline V gene (reference sequence). V was cut back by 1 base and J by 3 bases, leaving a gap of 10 bases between them. Overall study outcomes, separate from this receptor: Incomplete sequencing was indicated by rarefaction of sorted-subset datasets, despite the large sequencing depth. Estimated clonotype richness was generally larger for naive than for memory subsets. Across a few donors, about 5.2% of naive CD4, approximately 3.5% of naive CD8, under 2.5% of memory CD4, and approximately 0.4% of memory CD8 clonotypes were shared. Higher generation probabilities were observed for clonotypes shared by all four sorted-subset donors than for non-shared clonotypes. Pairwise subsampling led to the expectation that sequencing depth would affect the degree of clonotype sharing among donors. Sampling was limited to blood, and TCR repertoires in tissue likely differ from TCR repertoires in blood. The genetic and exposure-history diversity represented was limited by the small number of donors.

The donors were healthy, HIV-negative adults with no recently reported acute infections or vaccinations. Every donor was a Caucasian adult residing in Nashville, Tennessee, USA. CD4+ T cells were enriched by magnetic negative selection, after which naive cells were positively selected on CD45RA and the negative fraction was taken as the memory subset. Blood was collected by leukapheresis, and PBMCs were isolated by Ficoll-Histopaque density gradient centrifugation and then cryopreserved in liquid nitrogen vapor phase. Analytical flow cytometry was used to check the purity and quantity of every magnetically sorted T cell population. Each sorted fraction had its genomic DNA isolated and then quantified by UV absorbance on a Nanodrop 2000c. Notes on this clone: Its antigen is unknown. No base quality information exists; no much larger clone differs at one position.

Using the deep immunoSEQ assay, TCR CDR3 regions were amplified from genomic DNA by multiplex PCR. Extracted genomic DNA from each cell subset was spread evenly across all wells of several immunoSEQ 96-well plates, with each plate serving as a replicate. Each replicate PCR for sorted subsets received approximately 220 ng genomic DNA, equal to about 30,000 T cell genomes. The purified libraries were quantified using a Qubit 3.0 fluorometer, sized with a Bioanalyzer 2100, and then quantified again using the KAPA Library Quantification kit. Every immunoSEQ 96-well plate was sequenced on a separate single-read 150-cycle Illumina NextSeq 550 flow cell. From the authors' description of their analysis: Because the immunoSEQ output held only junctional sequences and lacked quality scores, the filtering could not match the filtering applied to full-length reads. Sequences were annotated with PyIR, a Python wrapper for IgBLAST v1.9, using IMGT germline references to assign V/J genes and CDR3. Reads were removed for weak V/J assignments (E-value above 1e-6), missing CDR3, stop codons, out-of-frame junctions, or ambiguous translated residues. V3J clonotypes were defined by identical inferred V gene, J gene, and CDR3 amino acid sequence. To compute the percentage overlap between repertoires, the number of shared unique clonotypes was divided by the size of the smaller repertoire. Repertoire richness was assessed with RTK rarefaction, the Chao1 estimator, and Recon v2.1 estimates of unobserved clonotypes. For all TCRbeta clonotypes obtained by the gDNA method from a few donors, generation probabilities were computed with OLGA. Entries here come from immuneACCESS through TCRdb and include only in-frame sequences with V and J called. Some clones fail to appear in such tables; in the studies checked, an unresolved V gene covers under half of the shortfall, and the cause of the remainder is unknown. That table furnishes V, J and clone size, whereas the DNA furnished D and trimming. The sample data list about 2.3 million clones, and 85% to 95% of these were observed just once. Clones ranked in the top ten supply about 0.41% of the sample.

Input material: naive CD4+ T cells from PBMCs. The sample's cell subset or site label, decoded: CD45RA+ positively selected. This clonotype was obtained from a man aged 18-30 years in good health. Some clones in this sample may be carry-over from other donors' samples. The chain joins TRBV15 to TRBJ2-7; the D call is possibly TRBD1 or TRBD2, each sharing 5 bases. The nucleotide sequence reads TGTGCCACCAGCAGAGTGGGACCCTTCTACGAGCAGTACTTC. It is translated as CATSRVGPFYEQYF.